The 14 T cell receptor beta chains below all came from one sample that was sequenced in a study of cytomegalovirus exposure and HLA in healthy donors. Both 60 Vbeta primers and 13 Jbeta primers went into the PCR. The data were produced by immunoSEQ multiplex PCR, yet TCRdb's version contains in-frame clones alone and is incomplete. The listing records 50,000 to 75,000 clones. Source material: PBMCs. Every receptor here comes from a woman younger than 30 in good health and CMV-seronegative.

The CDR3 sequence is CASSLLLTSGSSYEQYF. Here the CDR3 DNA reads TGTGCCAGCAGTTTATTATTGACTAGCGGGAGTTCCTACGAGCAGTACTTC. The rearrangement joins TRBV28 to TRBJ2-7; the match to TRBD2 covers 12 bases. Germline lookup yields CDR1 MDHEN and CDR2 SYDVKM. The CDR3 spans 17 residues. Trimming cost V 1 base and J 1 base; bases outside gene matches: 5.

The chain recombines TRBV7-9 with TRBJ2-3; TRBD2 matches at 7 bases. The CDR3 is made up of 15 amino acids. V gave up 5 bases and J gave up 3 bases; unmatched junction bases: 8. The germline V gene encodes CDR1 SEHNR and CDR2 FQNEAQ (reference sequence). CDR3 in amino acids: CASSLWTSETDTQYF. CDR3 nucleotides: TGTGCCAGCAGCCTCTGGACTAGTGAGACAGATACGCAGTATTTT.

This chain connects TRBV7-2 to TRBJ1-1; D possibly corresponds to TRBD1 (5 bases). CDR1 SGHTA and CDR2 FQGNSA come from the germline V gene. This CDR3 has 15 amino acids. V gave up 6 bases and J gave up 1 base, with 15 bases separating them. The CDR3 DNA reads TGTGCCAGCAGGTACCGGTCCAGGGAGAACACTGAAGCTTTCTTT. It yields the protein CASRYRSRENTEAFF.

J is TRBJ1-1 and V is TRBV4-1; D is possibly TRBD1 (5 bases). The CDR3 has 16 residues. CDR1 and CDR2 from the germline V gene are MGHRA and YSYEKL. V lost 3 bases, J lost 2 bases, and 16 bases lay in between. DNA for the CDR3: TGCGCCAGCAGCCAGGCTTCCGGGGGGTTCAACACTGAAGCTTTCTTT. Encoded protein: CASSQASGGFNTEAFF.

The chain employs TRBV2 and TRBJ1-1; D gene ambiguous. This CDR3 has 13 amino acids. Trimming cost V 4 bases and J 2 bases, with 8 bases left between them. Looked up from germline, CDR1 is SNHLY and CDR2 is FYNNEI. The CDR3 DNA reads TGTGCCAGCAGTGGAATTCTAAACACTGAAGCTTTCTTT. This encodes CASSGILNTEAFF. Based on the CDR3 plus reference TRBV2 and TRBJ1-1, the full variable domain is EPEVTQTPSHQVTQMGQEVILRCVPISNHLYFYWYRQILGQKVEFLVSFYNNEISEKSEIFDDQFSVERPDGSNFTLKIRSTKLEDSAMYFCASSGILNTEAFFGQGTRLTVV.

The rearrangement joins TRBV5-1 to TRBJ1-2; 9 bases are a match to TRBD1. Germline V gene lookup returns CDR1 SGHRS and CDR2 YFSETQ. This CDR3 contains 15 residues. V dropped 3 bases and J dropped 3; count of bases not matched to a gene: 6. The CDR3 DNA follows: TGCGCCAGCAGCTGGGGGACAGGGTTGGACTATGGCTACACCTTC. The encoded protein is CASSWGTGLDYGYTF. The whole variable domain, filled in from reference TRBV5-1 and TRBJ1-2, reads KAGVTQTPRYLIKTRGQQVTLSCSPISGHRSVSWYQQTPGQGLQFLFEYFSETQRNKGNFPGRFSGRQFSNSRSEMNVSTLELGDSALYLCASSWGTGLDYGYTFGSGTRLTVV.

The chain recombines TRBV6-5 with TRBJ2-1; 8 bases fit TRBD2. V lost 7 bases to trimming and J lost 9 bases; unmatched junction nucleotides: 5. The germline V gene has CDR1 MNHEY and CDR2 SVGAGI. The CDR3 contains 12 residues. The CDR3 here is CASTPRGGEQFF. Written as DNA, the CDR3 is TGTGCCAGCACCCCACGGGGGGGTGAGCAGTTCTTC.

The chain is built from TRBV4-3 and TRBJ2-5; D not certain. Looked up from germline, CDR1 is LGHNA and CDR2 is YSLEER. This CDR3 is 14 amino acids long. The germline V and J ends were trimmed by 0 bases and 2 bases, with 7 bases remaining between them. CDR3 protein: CASSQEQIQETQYF. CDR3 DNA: TGCGCCAGCAGCCAAGAGCAGATACAAGAGACCCAGTACTTC.

The CDR3 coding sequence is TGTGCCAGCAGCTTACAACGGACAGGGGGCAATGAAAAACTGTTTTTT. Translated, it gives CASSLQRTGGNEKLFF. V is TRBV7-8 and J is TRBJ1-4; TRBD1 matches 11 bases. Germline CDR1 and CDR2: SGHVS and FQNEAQ. Losses at the gene ends were 2 bases for V and 5 bases for J; bases not matched to a gene: 4. The CDR3 spans 16 residues.

The CDR3 is CASSERDRGLTEAFF. The CDR3 DNA follows: TGTGCCAGCAGTGAAAGGGACAGGGGGCTCACTGAAGCTTTCTTT. The rearrangement uses TRBV6-1 and TRBJ1-1, with 12 bases identical to TRBD1. Losses at the gene ends were 2 bases for V and 4 bases for J; bases not matched to a gene: 2. Germline V gene data show CDR1 as MNHNS and CDR2 as SASEGT. The CDR3 covers 15 residues.

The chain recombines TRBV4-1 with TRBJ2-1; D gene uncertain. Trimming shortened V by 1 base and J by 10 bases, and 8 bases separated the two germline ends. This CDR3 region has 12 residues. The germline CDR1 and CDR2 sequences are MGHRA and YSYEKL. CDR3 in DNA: TGCGCCAGCAGCCAAGGCCGCGGCGAGCAGTTCTTC. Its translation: CASSQGRGEQFF.

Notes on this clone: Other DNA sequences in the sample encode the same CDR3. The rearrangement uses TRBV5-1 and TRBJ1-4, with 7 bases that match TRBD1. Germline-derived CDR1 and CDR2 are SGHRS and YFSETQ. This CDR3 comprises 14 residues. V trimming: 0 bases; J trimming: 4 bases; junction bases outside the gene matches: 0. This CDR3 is CASSLGQGNEKLFF. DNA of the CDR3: TGCGCCAGCAGCTTGGGACAGGGTAATGAAAAACTGTTTTTT. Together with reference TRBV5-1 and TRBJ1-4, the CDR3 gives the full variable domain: KAGVTQTPRYLIKTRGQQVTLSCSPISGHRSVSWYQQTPGQGLQFLFEYFSETQRNKGNFPGRFSGRQFSNSRSEMNVSTLELGDSALYLCASSLGQGNEKLFFGSGTQLSVL.

The CDR3 nucleotides are TGTGCCAGCAGTGAAGCGCTTGCGGGTGGCTACACCTTC. Translated, it gives CASSEALAGGYTF. V usage is TRBV2 and J usage is TRBJ1-2, with D hard to call. The germline V and J ends were trimmed by 0 bases and 7 bases, with 9 bases remaining between them. The germline V gene encodes CDR1 SNHLY and CDR2 FYNNEI. There are 13 residues in the CDR3.

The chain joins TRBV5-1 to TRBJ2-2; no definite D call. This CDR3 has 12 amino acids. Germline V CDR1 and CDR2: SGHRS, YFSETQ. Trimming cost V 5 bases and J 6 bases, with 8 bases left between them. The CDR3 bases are TGCGCCAGCAGACCAGAAGCCGGGGAGCTGTTTTTT. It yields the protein CASRPEAGELFF.